The next 20 T cell receptor beta chains were all read from a single sample in a study of vaccination and CD4 T cells after COVID-19. No antigen has been assigned to these receptors. The treatment was: approximately nine-day PBMC culture with coronavirus spike peptide pools or control peptides (ViraFEST assay). CD4+ T cells that had been cultured provided DNA sequenced with the Oncomine TCR Beta short-read assay. A single record per CDR3 protein comes from TCRdb applying MiXCR to the PCR reads. The sample carries 15,000 to 20,000 distinct CDR3 sequences, 35% to 45% recorded once. Input material: CD4+ T cells from blood, cultured in vitro. Receptors were obtained from a human donor who had recovered from COVID-19.

V gene TRBV20-1 combines with J gene TRBJ2-2, with no clear D. The CDR3 extends over 12 amino acids. Trimming shortened V by 0 bases and J by 9 bases, and 8 bases separated the two germline ends. Germline V gene data show CDR1 as DFQATT and CDR2 as SNEGSKA (reference sequence). The CDR3 coding sequence is TGCAGTGCTAGAGACGGTACCCGGGAGCTGTTTTTT. Its translation is CSARDGTRELFF.

The chain recombines TRBV2 with TRBJ1-5, with unresolved D. CDR1 is SNHLY and CDR2 is FYNNEI in the germline V gene. V was pared by 6 bases and J by 7 bases, with 10 bases between. CDR3 size: 12 residues. CDR3 bases: TGTGCCAGCAGCCTTCAAGTACAGCCCCAGCATTTT. Translation: CASSLQVQPQHF.

The chain uses TRBV9 and TRBJ2-1, with 11 nucleotides matching TRBD2. CDR3 size: 16 residues. Per the germline V gene, CDR1 is SGDLS and CDR2 is YYNGEE. J was trimmed by 6 bases and V by 3 bases; bases with no gene match: 8. The CDR3 DNA is TGTGCCAGCAGCGCGGGACTAGCGGAGGTCGGCAATGAGCAGTTCTTC. Its translation is CASSAGLAEVGNEQFF.

This clonotype has more than one count but fewer than ten. The chain carries TRBV2 and TRBJ2-1, with a tentative D call TRBD2 (6 bases). This CDR3 is 13 amino acids long. Looked up from germline, CDR1 is SNHLY and CDR2 is FYNNEI. V was cut by 6 bases and J by 6 bases, with 12 bases left in between. Here the CDR3 DNA reads TGTGCCAGCAGCGGAGGGGCCGGCAATGAGCAGTTCTTC. Translation gives CASSGGAGNEQFF. The whole variable domain, remainder taken from reference TRBV2 and TRBJ2-1, is EPEVTQTPSHQVTQMGQEVILRCVPISNHLYFYWYRQILGQKVEFLVSFYNNEISEKSEIFDDQFSVERPDGSNFTLKIRSTKLEDSAMYFCASSGGAGNEQFFGPGTRLTVL.

The rearrangement links TRBV9 to TRBJ2-2; 9 bases agree with TRBD1. Germline CDR1 and CDR2: SGDLS and YYNGEE. J lost 7 bases, V lost 4 bases, and 11 bases had no gene match. CDR3 length: 16 amino acids. The CDR3 loop is CASSRPGTGMIGELFF. In DNA, the CDR3 is TGTGCCAGCAGCCGTCCCGGGACAGGGATGATCGGGGAGCTGTTTTTT.

The chain uses TRBV20-1 and TRBJ2-6, with D unclear. V was shortened by 6 bases and J by 1 base, with 10 bases between the two germline ends. This CDR3 region has 14 residues. Germline CDR1 and CDR2: DFQATT and SNEGSKA (reference sequence). In nucleotides, the CDR3 is TGCAGTGCACCGGACGGTTCTGGGGCCAACGTCCTGACTTTC. Encoded protein: CSAPDGSGANVLTF.

This clonotype turned up a few times. The rearrangement uses TRBV18 and TRBJ1-1; D unclear. CDR1 KGHSH and CDR2 LQKENI come from the germline V gene. The length of the CDR3 is 13 residues. Trimming shortened V by 4 bases and J by 1 base, and 7 bases separated the two germline ends. CDR3 sequence: CASSLQRNTEAFF. As DNA, the CDR3 is TGTGCCAGCTCACTTCAGAGGAACACTGAAGCTTTCTTT.

The rearrangement joins TRBV10-3 to TRBJ2-6, with 7 bases that match TRBD1. Germline trimming cut 4 bases from V and 2 bases from J; bases unmatched to any gene: 5. Germline V gives CDR1 ENHRY, CDR2 SYGVKD. The CDR3 contains 16 residues. The CDR3 spells CAISASDRAGANVLTF. CDR3 nucleotides: TGTGCCATCAGTGCGTCCGACAGGGCTGGGGCCAACGTCCTGACTTTC.

The rearrangement uses TRBV27 and TRBJ2-1; the match to TRBD2 covers 9 bases. J was trimmed by 4 bases and V by 6 bases; bases with no gene match: 7. The V gene's germline CDR1 is MNHEY and CDR2 SMNVEV (reference sequence). The CDR3 is 15 residues long. The CDR3 protein is CASRNRLAAYNEQFF. CDR3 nucleotide sequence: TGTGCCAGCAGGAACCGACTAGCGGCATACAATGAGCAGTTCTTC.

The chain is built from TRBV7-9 and TRBJ2-1, with D perhaps assigned TRBD1 or TRBD2 (5 bases each). Germline V gene sequence: CDR1 SEHNR, CDR2 FQNEAQ (reference sequence). The CDR3 consists of 12 residues. V gave up 5 bases and J gave up 9 bases, with 11 bases separating them. In nucleotides, the CDR3 is TGTGCCAGCAGCCCTGAGGGGTTTGAGCAGTTCTTC. It codes for CASSPEGFEQFF.

The genes are TRBV24-1 and TRBJ2-2; TRBD1 agrees at 7 bases. V gave up 7 bases and J gave up 6 bases; unmatched junction bases: 4. CDR1 and CDR2 (germline): KGHDR, SFDVKD. The CDR3 contains 13 residues. The CDR3 sequence: CATRGQLSGELFF. DNA of the CDR3: TGTGCCACCAGGGGACAGCTTTCCGGGGAGCTGTTTTTT.

J is TRBJ2-3 and V is TRBV27, with D unclear. The germline CDR1 and CDR2 sequences are MNHEY and SMNVEV (reference sequence). The CDR3 totals 14 residues. V was clipped by 2 bases and J by 5 bases, with 11 bases between them. The CDR3 spells CASSLRTPVDTQYF. In DNA form, the CDR3 reads TGTGCCAGCAGTTTACGCACCCCGGTAGATACGCAGTATTTT.

This clonotype was picked up a small number of times. The chain is built from TRBV20-1 and TRBJ1-2; no clear D gene. Germline V lookup: CDR1 DFQATT, CDR2 SNEGSKA (reference sequence). This CDR3 region has 11 residues. Trimming cost V 6 bases and J 6 bases, with 11 bases left between them. Here the CDR3 DNA reads TGCAGTGCCAGCCGTGAAGATGGCTACACCTTC. It translates to CSASREDGYTF.

This clonotype was detected a few times. V is TRBV20-1 and J is TRBJ2-7; TRBD1 is a possible D gene (6 bases). The length of the CDR3 is 13 residues. Per the germline V gene, CDR1 is DFQATT and CDR2 is SNEGSKA (reference sequence). The V end was cut by 1 base, the J end by 7 bases, with 14 bases between. CDR3 nucleotides: TGCAGTGCTAGAGCTTCGGGACAACCAGAGCAGTACTTC. Translation: CSARASGQPEQYF.

This clonotype has just a few counts. This rearrangement joins TRBV7-9 to TRBJ1-5, with a tentative D call TRBD1 (5 bases). Trimming removed 1 base at V and 1 base at J, with 8 bases between. This CDR3 spans 15 amino acids. From germline, CDR1 is SEHNR and CDR2 FQNEAQ (reference sequence). This chain's CDR3 is CASSLGGGSNQPQHF. CDR3 sequence (DNA): TGTGCCAGCAGCTTAGGGGGGGGGAGCAATCAGCCCCAGCATTTT.

This clonotype was detected a few times. J is TRBJ2-5 and V is TRBV20-1; 8 bases are shared with TRBD1. Germline CDR1 reads DFQATT; CDR2 reads SNEGSKA (reference sequence). Germline trimming cut 0 bases from V and 4 bases from J; bases unmatched to any gene: 10. The length of the CDR3 is 16 residues. The CDR3 nucleotides are TGCAGTGCTAGAGACCGCAGGGGGCGCAGGGTAGAGACCCAGTACTTC. Translation: CSARDRRGRRVETQYF.

The chain uses TRBV15 and TRBJ2-7; 12 positions agree with TRBD2. V was clipped by 1 base and J by 5 bases; unmatched bases: 12. CDR1 LNHNV and CDR2 YYDKDF come from the germline V gene (reference sequence). The CDR3 extends over 18 amino acids. CDR3 in amino acids: CATSRGLAGDPRGNEQYF. For the CDR3, the DNA is TGTGCCACCAGCAGAGGACTAGCGGGAGACCCGCGAGGAAACGAGCAGTACTTC.

This clonotype was counted between two and nine times. The genes are TRBV6-1 and TRBJ2-5; D gene ambiguous. The CDR3 loop spans 17 amino acids. With 6 bases removed from V and 0 bases from J, the gap between germline ends came to 20 bases. Germline assignment: CDR1 MNHNS and CDR2 SASEGT. CDR3 in amino acids: CASSPFGPTGHQETQYF. In DNA, the CDR3 is TGTGCCAGCAGCCCTTTTGGCCCGACGGGCCACCAAGAGACCCAGTACTTC.

This clonotype has only one observation. The chain recombines TRBV12-3 or TRBV12-4 with TRBJ2-7; D gene unclear. This CDR3 region has 15 residues. Deletions cut 2 bases from V and 3 bases from J, with 14 bases between. The CDR3: CASSLSVRSFYEQYF. The CDR3 DNA sequence: TGTGCCAGCAGTTTATCTGTGCGGAGTTTCTACGAGCAGTACTTC.

V and J are TRBV28 and TRBJ1-6; D gene ambiguous. Germline V gives CDR1 MDHEN, CDR2 SYDVKM. The CDR3 is 14 amino acids. Trimming cost V 5 bases and J 7 bases, with 12 bases left between them. The DNA for the CDR3 is TGTGCCAGCAGTCCCCCCATAAGCAATTCACCCCTCCACTTT. It specifies CASSPPISNSPLHF. Supplemented by reference TRBV28 and TRBJ1-6, the full variable domain reads DVKVTQSSRYLVKRTGEKVFLECVQDMDHENMFWYRQDPGLGLRLIYFSYDVKMKEKGDIPEGYSVSREKKERFSLILESASTNQTSMYLCASSPPISNSPLHFGNGTRLTVT.